These 9 T cell receptor beta chains originate from one sample sequenced in a study of CD8 T cells in ankylosing spondylitis. TCRdb itself ran the 5' RACE reads through MiXCR, one entry per CDR3 protein. There are a few hundred thousand distinct CDR3 sequences in the sample; 10% to 13% occur only once, and roughly 23% lies in the top ten. The sequenced sample consisted of blood, either unsorted or a sorted T cell fraction (not recorded which). The receptors shown here come from a male donor with ankylosing spondylitis or in good health (not recorded which).

This clonotype was seen many times. The chain couples TRBV7-9 to TRBJ1-1; maybe TRBD1 (5 bases). Germline-derived CDR1 and CDR2 are SEHNR and FQNEAQ (reference sequence). The CDR3 extends over 14 amino acids. V gave up 5 bases and J gave up 2 bases, with 12 bases separating them. CDR3 amino acids: CASSNRGLNTEAFF. CDR3 nucleotide sequence: TGTGCCAGCAGCAATCGGGGCCTAAACACTGAAGCTTTCTTT.

This clonotype was seen more than once but under ten times. The chain joins TRBV20-1 to TRBJ1-4; perhaps TRBD1 as D (6 bases). CDR1 is DFQATT and CDR2 is SNEGSKA in the germline V gene (reference sequence). This CDR3 comprises 14 residues. V lost 2 bases, J lost 7 bases, and 14 bases lay in between. The CDR3 region has the DNA TGCAGTGCTAGAAGGGGGGGCTCGGTTGAAAAACTGTTTTTT. Its protein product is CSARRGGSVEKLFF.

There are many counts of this clonotype. The gene calls are TRBV20-1 and TRBJ1-6; D remains ambiguous. From germline, CDR1 is DFQATT and CDR2 SNEGSKA (reference sequence). Trimming left V 6 bases short and J 6 bases short, with 15 bases between. There are 14 residues in the CDR3. CDR3 region: CSAPFGPPNSPLHF. The CDR3 DNA reads TGCAGTGCACCGTTCGGGCCCCCTAATTCACCCCTCCACTTT.

A few counts support this clonotype. The V call is TRBV5-5, the J call TRBJ2-3, with 7 bases that match TRBD2. Trimming cost V 3 bases and J 4 bases; bases outside gene matches: 11. The CDR3 contains 16 residues. CDR1 SGHKS and CDR2 YYEKEE come from the germline V gene (reference sequence). The CDR3 spells CASSWGGDRGADTQYF. The DNA for the CDR3 is TGTGCCAGCAGCTGGGGGGGGGATAGGGGTGCAGATACGCAGTATTTT.

This clonotype was seen repeatedly, ten times or more. The chain joins TRBV5-1 to TRBJ2-3; tentative D call: TRBD2 (6 bases). Germline V CDR1 and CDR2: SGHRS, YFSETQ. The CDR3 extends over 16 amino acids. V was trimmed by 4 bases and J by 1 base, leaving 16 bases between them. CDR3 nucleotides: TGCGCCAGCAGCCCGGAGGGCAGATTCGGCACAGATACGCAGTATTTT. This codes for CASSPEGRFGTDTQYF.

This sequence joins TRBV3-1 and TRBJ2-7; D unclear. Germline lookup yields CDR1 LGHDT and CDR2 YNNKEL (reference sequence). Trimming shortened V by 3 bases and J by 4 bases, and 13 bases separated the two germline ends. The length of the CDR3 is 14 residues. The CDR3 bases are TGTGCCAGCAGCCAGGATATATGGGGTTACGAGCAGTACTTC. It specifies CASSQDIWGYEQYF.

This clonotype was counted ten times or more. This chain uses TRBV5-1 with TRBJ2-5; D remains ambiguous. The CDR3 loop spans 12 amino acids. The germline CDR1 and CDR2 sequences are SGHRS and YFSETQ. V lost 2 bases to trimming and J lost 5 bases, with 7 bases between them. This chain's CDR3 is CASSFMEETQYF. CDR3 DNA sequence: TGCGCCAGCAGCTTTATGGAGGAGACCCAGTACTTC.

The chain employs TRBV12-3 or TRBV12-4 and TRBJ2-6; no clear D gene. V lost 3 bases, J lost 4 bases, and 4 bases lay in between. The CDR3 is 13 amino acids. The CDR3 region has the DNA TGTGCCAGCAGTTTCGAGGGGGCCAACGTCCTGACTTTC. This gives the protein CASSFEGANVLTF.

With respect to this clonotype: Since a much larger clone is just one base distant, this may be a read error. J is TRBJ1-3 and V is TRBV3-1, with 12 bases fitting TRBD1. Germline V gene lookup returns CDR1 LGHDT and CDR2 YNNKEL (reference sequence). The CDR3 totals 16 residues. CDR3 in DNA: TGTGCCACCAGCGAGTACGGGACAGGGGGCCCGAACACCATATATTTT. It codes for CATSEYGTGGPNTIYF.